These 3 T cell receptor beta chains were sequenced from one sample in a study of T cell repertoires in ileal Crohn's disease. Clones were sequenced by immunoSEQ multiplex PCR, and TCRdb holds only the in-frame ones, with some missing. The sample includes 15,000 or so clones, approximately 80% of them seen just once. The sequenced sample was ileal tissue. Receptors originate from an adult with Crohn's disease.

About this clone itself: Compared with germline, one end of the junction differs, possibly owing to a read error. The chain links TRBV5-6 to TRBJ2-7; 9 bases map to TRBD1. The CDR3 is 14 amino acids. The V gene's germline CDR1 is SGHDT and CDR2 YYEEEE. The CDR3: CASILTGGAYEQYF. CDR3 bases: TGTGCCAGCATCTTGACAGGGGGGGCCTACGAGCAGTACTTC.

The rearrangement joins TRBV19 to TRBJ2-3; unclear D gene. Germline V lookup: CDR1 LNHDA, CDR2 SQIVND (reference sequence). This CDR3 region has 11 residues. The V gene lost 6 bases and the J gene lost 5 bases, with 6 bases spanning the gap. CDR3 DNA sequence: TGTGCCAGTAGCTTTAGAGATACGCAGTATTTT. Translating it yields CASSFRDTQYF.

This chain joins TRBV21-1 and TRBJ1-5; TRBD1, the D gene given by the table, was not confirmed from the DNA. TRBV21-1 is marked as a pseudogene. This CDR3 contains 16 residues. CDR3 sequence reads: CASSPPRGFSNQPQHF. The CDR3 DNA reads TGTGCCAGCAGTCCACCTAGGGGATTTAGCAATCAGCCCCAGCATTTT.